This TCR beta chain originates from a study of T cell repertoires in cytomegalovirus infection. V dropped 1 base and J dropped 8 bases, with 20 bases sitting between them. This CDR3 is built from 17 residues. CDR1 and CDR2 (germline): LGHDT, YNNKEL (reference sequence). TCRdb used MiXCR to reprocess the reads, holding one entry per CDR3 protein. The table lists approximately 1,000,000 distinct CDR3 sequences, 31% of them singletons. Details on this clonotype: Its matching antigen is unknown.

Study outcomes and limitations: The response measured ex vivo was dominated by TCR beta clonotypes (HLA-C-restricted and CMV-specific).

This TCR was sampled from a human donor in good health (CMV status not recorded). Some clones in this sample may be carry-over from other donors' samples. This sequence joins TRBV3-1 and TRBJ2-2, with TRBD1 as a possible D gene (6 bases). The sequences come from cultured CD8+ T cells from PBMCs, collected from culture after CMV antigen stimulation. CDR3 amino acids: CASSQARGVGAPGELFF. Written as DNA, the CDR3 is TGTGCCAGCAGCCAAGCCCGGGGAGTGGGGGCACCGGGGGAGCTGTTTTTT. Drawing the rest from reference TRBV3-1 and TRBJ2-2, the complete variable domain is DTAVSQTPKYLVTQMGNDKSIKCEQNLGHDTMYWYKQDSKKFLKIMFSYNNKELIINETVPNRFSPKSPDKAHLNLHINSLELGDSAVYFCASSQARGVGAPGELFFGEGSRLTVL.